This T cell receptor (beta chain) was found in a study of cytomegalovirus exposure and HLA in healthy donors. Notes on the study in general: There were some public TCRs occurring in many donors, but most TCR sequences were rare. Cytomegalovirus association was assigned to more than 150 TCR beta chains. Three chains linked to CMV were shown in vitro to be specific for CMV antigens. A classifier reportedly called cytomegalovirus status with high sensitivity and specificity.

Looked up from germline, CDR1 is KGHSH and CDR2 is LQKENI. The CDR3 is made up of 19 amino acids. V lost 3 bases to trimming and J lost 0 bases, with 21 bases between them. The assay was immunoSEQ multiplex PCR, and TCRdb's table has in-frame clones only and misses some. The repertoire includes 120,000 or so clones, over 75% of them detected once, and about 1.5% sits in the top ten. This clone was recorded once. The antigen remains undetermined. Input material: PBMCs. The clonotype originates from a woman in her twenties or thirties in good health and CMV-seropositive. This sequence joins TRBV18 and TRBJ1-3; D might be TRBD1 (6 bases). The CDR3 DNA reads TGTGCCAGCTCACCCACCGTTCCCCCGGACAGTAGCTCTGGAAACACCATATATTTT. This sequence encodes CASSPTVPPDSSSGNTIYF.